A selection of T cell receptor beta chains follows, all from one sample in a study of Graves' ophthalmopathy and Graves' hyperthyroidism. TCRdb used MiXCR to reprocess the multiplex PCR reads, holding one entry per CDR3 protein. The repertoire holds about 480,000 distinct CDR3 sequences, with about an eighth as singletons. The sample taken for sequencing was blood. The receptors shown here come from a woman between 25 and 40 years old with Graves' ophthalmopathy. The CDR3 runs from the conserved cysteine through the conserved F or W. Each record gives: clone size, J gene, V gene, D gene, CDR3 DNA, CDR3 protein. D genes are given only for firm matches. Clone size is stated in some rows and not others, as once, few, many or a class when expanded.

clone size: many
J gene: TRBJ1-2
V gene: TRBV12-3/TRBV12-4
D gene: TRBD1
CDR3 DNA: TGTGCCAGCAGTTTAGCGCTACAGGGGAGTGGCTACACCTTC
CDR3 protein: CASSLALQGSGYTF

clone size: many
J gene: TRBJ2-2
V gene: TRBV7-8
D gene: TRBD2
CDR3 DNA: TGTGCCAGCAGCCTACCCGGGACTAGCCCCGGGGAGCTGTTTTTT
CDR3 protein: CASSLPGTSPGELFF

clone size: many
J gene: TRBJ2-7
V gene: TRBV6-5
D gene: TRBD2
CDR3 DNA: TGTGCCAGCAGGCGCGGGGGGACCTACGAGCAGTACTTC
CDR3 protein: CASRRGGTYEQYF

clone size: .
J gene: TRBJ2-7
V gene: TRBV28
D gene: TRBD1
CDR3 DNA: TGTGCCAGCAGTTGGGGACAGTTCAGGGACTACGAGCAGTACTTC
CDR3 protein: CASSWGQFRDYEQYF

clone size: many
J gene: TRBJ1-5
V gene: TRBV6-1
D gene: .
CDR3 DNA: TGTGCCAGCAGTGGATCAGGGACGAGCAATCAGCCCCAGCATTTT
CDR3 protein: CASSGSGTSNQPQHF

clone size: .
J gene: TRBJ1-1
V gene: TRBV20-1
D gene: TRBD1
CDR3 DNA: TGCAGTGCTAGAGATCGTCCAGGGACAGGGAGGACTGAAGCTTTCTTT
CDR3 protein: CSARDRPGTGRTEAFF

clone size: few
J gene: TRBJ2-1
V gene: TRBV6-1
D gene: TRBD2
CDR3 DNA: TGTGCCAGCAGGGGGGGGACCTTGGGGCGGAATGAGCAGTTCTTC
CDR3 protein: CASRGGTLGRNEQFF

clone size: .
J gene: TRBJ1-2
V gene: TRBV12-3/TRBV12-4
D gene: .
CDR3 DNA: TGTGCCACCACCCGAGGGGAATTCAACTATGGCTACACCTTC
CDR3 protein: CATTRGEFNYGYTF

clone size: few
J gene: TRBJ2-7
V gene: TRBV4-1
D gene: TRBD2
CDR3 DNA: TGCGCCAGCAGCCAGGCGGGGACTAAGGCAGGAATTAAGCAGTACTTC
CDR3 protein: CASSQAGTKAGIKQYF

clone size: many
J gene: TRBJ1-5
V gene: TRBV19
D gene: .
CDR3 DNA: TGTGCCAGTAGTCCCCCCACGATCCAGCCCCAGCATTTT
CDR3 protein: CASSPPTIQPQHF

clone size: many
J gene: TRBJ2-7
V gene: TRBV10-3
D gene: .
CDR3 DNA: TGTGCCAGCTCAGCCCTTGAGAACGAGCAGTACTTC
CDR3 protein: CASSALENEQYF

clone size: many
J gene: TRBJ1-1
V gene: TRBV6-2/TRBV6-3
D gene: .
CDR3 DNA: TGTGCCAGCCACAACGCGGGGTCAAACACTGAAGCTTTCTTT
CDR3 protein: CASHNAGSNTEAFF

clone size: many
J gene: TRBJ1-1
V gene: TRBV12-3/TRBV12-4
D gene: .
CDR3 DNA: TGTGCCAGCAGTTTCGAGGGCCTCACTGAAGCTTTCTTT
CDR3 protein: CASSFEGLTEAFF